This TCR beta chain is from a study of monozygotic twins with inflammatory bowel disease. This CDR3 is built from 14 residues. CDR1 and CDR2 from the germline V gene are MDHEN and SYDVKM. TCRdb reanalyzed the 5' RACE reads, giving one entry per CDR3 protein sequence and no DNA. The sample spans roughly 320,000 distinct CDR3 sequences; the ten largest clones claim about 5%. Sequences were obtained from blood. The TCR comes from a human donor with ulcerative colitis or Crohn's disease, or a healthy co-twin of an affected twin (not recorded which). This chain uses TRBV28 with TRBJ1-2. The CDR3 loop is CASSQGRMDYGYTF.